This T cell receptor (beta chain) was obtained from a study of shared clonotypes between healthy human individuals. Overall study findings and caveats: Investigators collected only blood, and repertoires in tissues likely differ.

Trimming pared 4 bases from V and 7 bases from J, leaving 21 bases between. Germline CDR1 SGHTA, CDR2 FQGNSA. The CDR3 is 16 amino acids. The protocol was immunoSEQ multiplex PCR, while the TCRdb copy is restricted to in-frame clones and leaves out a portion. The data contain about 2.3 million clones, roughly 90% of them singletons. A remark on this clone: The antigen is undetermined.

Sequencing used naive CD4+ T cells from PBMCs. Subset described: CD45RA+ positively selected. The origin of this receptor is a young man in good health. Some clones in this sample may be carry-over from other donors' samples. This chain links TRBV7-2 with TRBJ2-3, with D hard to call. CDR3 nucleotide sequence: TGTGCCAGCAGCTCGCGTGGCTACACACGCACCAATACGCAGTATTTT. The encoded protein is CASSSRGYTRTNTQYF.